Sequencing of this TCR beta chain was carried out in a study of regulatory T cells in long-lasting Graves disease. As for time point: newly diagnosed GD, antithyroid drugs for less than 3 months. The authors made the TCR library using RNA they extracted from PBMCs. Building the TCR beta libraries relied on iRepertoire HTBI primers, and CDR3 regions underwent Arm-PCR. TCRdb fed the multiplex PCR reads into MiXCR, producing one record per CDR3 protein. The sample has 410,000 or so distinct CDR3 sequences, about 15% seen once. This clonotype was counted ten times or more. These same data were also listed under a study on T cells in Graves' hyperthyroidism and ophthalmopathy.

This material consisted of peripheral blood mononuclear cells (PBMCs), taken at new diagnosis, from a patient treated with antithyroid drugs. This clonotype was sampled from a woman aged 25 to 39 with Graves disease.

CDR3 sequence: CSARGNTEAFF. The CDR3 DNA follows: TGCAGCGCAAGGGGGAACACTGAAGCTTTCTTT. The chain uses TRBV20-1 and TRBJ1-1, with D perhaps matching TRBD1 (5 bases). The CDR3 loop spans 11 amino acids. Germline V gene sequence: CDR1 DFQATT, CDR2 SNEGSKA (reference sequence).